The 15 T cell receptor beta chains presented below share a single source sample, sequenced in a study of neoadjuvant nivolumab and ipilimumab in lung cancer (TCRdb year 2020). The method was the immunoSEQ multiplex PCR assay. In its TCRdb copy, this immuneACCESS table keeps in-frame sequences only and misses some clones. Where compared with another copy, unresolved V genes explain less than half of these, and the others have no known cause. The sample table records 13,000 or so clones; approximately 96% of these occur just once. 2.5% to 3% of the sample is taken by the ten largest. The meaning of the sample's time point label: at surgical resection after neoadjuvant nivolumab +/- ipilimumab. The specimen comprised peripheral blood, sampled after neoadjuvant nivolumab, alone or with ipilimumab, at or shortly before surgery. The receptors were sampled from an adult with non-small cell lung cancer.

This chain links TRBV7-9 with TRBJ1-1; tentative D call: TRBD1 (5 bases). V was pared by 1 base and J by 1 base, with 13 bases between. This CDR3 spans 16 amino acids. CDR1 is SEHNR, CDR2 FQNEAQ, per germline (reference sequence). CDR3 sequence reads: CASSLGGREPNTEAFF. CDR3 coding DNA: TGTGCCAGCAGCTTAGGGGGCCGGGAACCGAACACTGAAGCTTTCTTT. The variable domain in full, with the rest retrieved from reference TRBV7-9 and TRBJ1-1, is DTGVSQNPRHKITKRGQNVTFRCDPISEHNRLYWYRQTLGQGPEFLTYFQNEAQLEKSRLLSDRFSAERPKGSFSTLEIQRTEQGDSAMYLCASSLGGREPNTEAFFGQGTRLTVV.

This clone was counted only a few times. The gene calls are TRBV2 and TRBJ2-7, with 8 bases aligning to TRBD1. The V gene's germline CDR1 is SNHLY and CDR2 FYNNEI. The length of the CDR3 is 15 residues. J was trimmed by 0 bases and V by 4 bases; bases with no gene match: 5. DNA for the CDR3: TGTGCCAGCAGTGCTATGGACAGGGACTCCTACGAGCAGTACTTC. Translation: CASSAMDRDSYEQYF.

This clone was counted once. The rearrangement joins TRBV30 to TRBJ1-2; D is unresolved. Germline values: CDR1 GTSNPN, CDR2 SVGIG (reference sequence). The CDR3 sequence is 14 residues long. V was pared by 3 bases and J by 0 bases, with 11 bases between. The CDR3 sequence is CAWSPGGANYGYTF. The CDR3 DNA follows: TGTGCCTGGAGCCCCGGTGGAGCTAACTATGGCTACACCTTC.

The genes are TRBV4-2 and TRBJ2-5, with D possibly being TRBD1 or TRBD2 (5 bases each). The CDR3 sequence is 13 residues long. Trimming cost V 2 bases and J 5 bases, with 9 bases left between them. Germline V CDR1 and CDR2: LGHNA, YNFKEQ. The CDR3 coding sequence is TGTGCCAGCAGCCAAAGCAGGGAGGAGACCCAGTACTTC. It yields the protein CASSQSREETQYF.

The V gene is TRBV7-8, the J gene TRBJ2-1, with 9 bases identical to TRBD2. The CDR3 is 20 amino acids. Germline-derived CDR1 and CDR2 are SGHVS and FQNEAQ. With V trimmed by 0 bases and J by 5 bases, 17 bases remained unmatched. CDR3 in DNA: TGTGCCAGCAGCTTAGCGGGGCTGCTAGCGGGAAATCTAGGGAACAATGAGCAGTTCTTC. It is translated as CASSLAGLLAGNLGNNEQFF.

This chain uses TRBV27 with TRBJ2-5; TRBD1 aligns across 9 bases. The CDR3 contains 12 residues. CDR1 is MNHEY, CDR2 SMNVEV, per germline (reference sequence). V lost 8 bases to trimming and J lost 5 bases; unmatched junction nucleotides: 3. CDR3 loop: CASGTGLETQYF. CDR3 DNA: TGTGCCAGCGGGACAGGGCTGGAGACCCAGTACTTC.

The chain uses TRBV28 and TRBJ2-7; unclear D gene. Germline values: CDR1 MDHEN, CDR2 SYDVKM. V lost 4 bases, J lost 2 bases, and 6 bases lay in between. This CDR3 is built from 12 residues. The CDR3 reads CASSSVTYEQYF. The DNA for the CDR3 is TGTGCCAGCAGTTCAGTTACCTACGAGCAGTACTTC.

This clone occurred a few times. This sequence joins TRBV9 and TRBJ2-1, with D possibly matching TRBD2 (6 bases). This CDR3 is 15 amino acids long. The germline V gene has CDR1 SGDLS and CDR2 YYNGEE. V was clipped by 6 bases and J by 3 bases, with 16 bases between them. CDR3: CASTAQGLGYNEQFF. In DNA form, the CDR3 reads TGTGCCAGCACGGCGCAGGGACTGGGCTACAATGAGCAGTTCTTC.

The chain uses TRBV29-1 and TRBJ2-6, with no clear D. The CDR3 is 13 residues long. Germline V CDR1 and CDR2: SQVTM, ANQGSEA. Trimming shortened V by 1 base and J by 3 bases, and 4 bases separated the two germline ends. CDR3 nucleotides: TGCAGCGTTGAAGTGGTTGGGGCCAACGTCCTGACTTTC. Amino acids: CSVEVVGANVLTF.

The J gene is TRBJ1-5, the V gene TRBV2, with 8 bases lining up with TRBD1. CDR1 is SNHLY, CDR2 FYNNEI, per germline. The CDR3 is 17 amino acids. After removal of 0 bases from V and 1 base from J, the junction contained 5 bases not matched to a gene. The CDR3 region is CASSEALGQGSNQPQHF. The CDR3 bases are TGTGCCAGCAGTGAAGCGCTAGGACAGGGCAGCAATCAGCCCCAGCATTTT.

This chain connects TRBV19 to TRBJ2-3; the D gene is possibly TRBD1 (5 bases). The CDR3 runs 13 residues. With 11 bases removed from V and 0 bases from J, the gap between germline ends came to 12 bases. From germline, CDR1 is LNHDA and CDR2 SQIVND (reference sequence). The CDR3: CAARDPSTDTQYF. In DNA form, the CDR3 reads TGTGCCGCCAGGGATCCGAGCACAGATACGCAGTATTTT. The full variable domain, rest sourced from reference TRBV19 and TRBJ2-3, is DGGITQSPKYLFRKEGQNVTLSCEQNLNHDAMYWYRQDPGQGLRLIYYSQIVNDFQKGDIAEGYSVSREKKESFPLTVTSAQKNPTAFYLCAARDPSTDTQYFGPGTRLTVL.

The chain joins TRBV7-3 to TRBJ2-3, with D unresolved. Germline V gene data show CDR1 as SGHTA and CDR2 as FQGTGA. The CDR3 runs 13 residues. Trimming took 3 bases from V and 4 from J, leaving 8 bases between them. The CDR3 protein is CASSLFEADTQYF. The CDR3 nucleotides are TGTGCCAGCAGCTTGTTCGAGGCAGATACGCAGTATTTT.

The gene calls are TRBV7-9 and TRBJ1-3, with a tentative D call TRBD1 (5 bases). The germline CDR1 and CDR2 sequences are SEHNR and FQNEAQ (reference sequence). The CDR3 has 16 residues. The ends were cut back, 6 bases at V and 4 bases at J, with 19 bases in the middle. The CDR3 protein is CASSLGAGNKGNTIYF. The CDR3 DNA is TGTGCCAGCAGTCTTGGGGCAGGGAATAAAGGAAACACCATATATTTT.

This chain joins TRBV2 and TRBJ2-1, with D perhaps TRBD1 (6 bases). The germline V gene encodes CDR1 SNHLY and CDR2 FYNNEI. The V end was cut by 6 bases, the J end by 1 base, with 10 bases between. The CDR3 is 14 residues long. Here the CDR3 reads CASSQGSSYNEQFF. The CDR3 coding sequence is TGTGCCAGCAGCCAGGGGAGTTCCTACAATGAGCAGTTCTTC.

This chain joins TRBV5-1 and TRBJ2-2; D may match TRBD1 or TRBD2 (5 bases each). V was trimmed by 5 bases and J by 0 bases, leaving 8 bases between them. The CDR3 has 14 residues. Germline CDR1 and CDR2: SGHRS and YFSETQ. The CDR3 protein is CASRRDANTGELFF. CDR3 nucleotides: TGCGCCAGCAGACGGGACGCGAACACCGGGGAGCTGTTTTTT.